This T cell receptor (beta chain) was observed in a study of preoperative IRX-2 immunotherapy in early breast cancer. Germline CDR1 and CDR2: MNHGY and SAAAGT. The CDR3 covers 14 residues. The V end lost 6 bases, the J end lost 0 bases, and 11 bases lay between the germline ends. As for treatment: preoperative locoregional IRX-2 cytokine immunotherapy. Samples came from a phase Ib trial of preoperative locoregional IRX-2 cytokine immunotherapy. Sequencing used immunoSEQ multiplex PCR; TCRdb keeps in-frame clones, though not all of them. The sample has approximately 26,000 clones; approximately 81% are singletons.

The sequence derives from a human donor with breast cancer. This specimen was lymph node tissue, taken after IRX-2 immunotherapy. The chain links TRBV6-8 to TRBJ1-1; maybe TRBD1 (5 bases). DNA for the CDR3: TGTGCCAGCAGGCGTGGGGGTATGAACACTGAAGCTTTCTTT. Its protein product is CASRRGGMNTEAFF.